This T cell receptor beta chain emerged from a study of shared clonotypes between healthy human individuals (dated by TCRdb to the early 2020s). Study-level background: The cohort included a few men and a couple of women between 18 and 49 years of age. For each donor, three plates each were used for CD4 naive and CD4 memory, two plates were used for CD8 naive, and one plate was used for CD8 memory. The study deeply sequenced blood TCR repertoires of five healthy adults to estimate repertoire size and the extent of clonotype sharing between individuals. Libraries were prepared and TCR repertoires were sequenced by different laboratories using diverse techniques, in order to increase sequencing depth and limit assay-specific biases. Between about 0.85 and 10 billion PBMCs per donor were obtained by leukapheresis.

The full study reports these points: Incomplete sequencing was indicated by rarefaction of sorted-subset datasets, despite the large sequencing depth. Compared with non-shared clonotypes, clonotypes shared by all four sorted-subset donors had higher generation probabilities. Larger estimated clonotype richness was generally found for naive subsets than for memory subsets. Pairwise subsampling led to the expectation that sequencing depth would affect the degree of clonotype sharing among donors. Because the study included a small number of donors, the genetic and exposure-history diversity represented was limited. Across a handful of donors, about 4.5% of naive CD4, roughly 3.3% of naive CD8, under 2.5% of memory CD4, and over 0.35% of memory CD8 clonotypes were shared. Sampling was limited to blood, and TCR repertoires in tissue likely differ from TCR repertoires in blood.

The donors were healthy, HIV-negative adults who had no recently reported acute infections or vaccinations. All donors were Caucasian adults living in Nashville, Tennessee, USA. Magnetic negative selection was used to enrich CD4+ T cells, after which naive cells were positively selected on CD45RA and the negative fraction became the memory subset. Blood was obtained by leukapheresis, after which PBMCs were separated by Ficoll-Histopaque density gradient centrifugation and cryopreserved in liquid nitrogen vapor phase. Analytical flow cytometry was used to check the purity and quantity of each magnetically sorted T cell population. Each sorted fraction had its genomic DNA isolated and then quantified by UV absorbance on a Nanodrop 2000c. The table lists this clone with a count of one. This receptor's antigen is unknown. Base qualities are not recorded, but no much larger clone differs from it by a single base.

TCR CDR3 regions were amplified from genomic DNA by multiplex PCR using the deep immunoSEQ assay. For each cell subset, the extracted genomic DNA was distributed evenly across all wells of several immunoSEQ 96-well plates, and each plate served as one replicate. For sorted subsets, each replicate PCR was loaded with 200 ng genomic DNA, equivalent to approximately 33,000 T cell genomes. Purified libraries were quantified with a Qubit 3.0 fluorometer, sized on a Bioanalyzer 2100, and re-quantified with the KAPA Library Quantification kit. Every immunoSEQ 96-well plate was sequenced on a separate single-read 150-cycle Illumina NextSeq 550 flow cell. The authors processed their data as follows. Because only junctional sequences without quality scores were contained in the immunoSEQ output, filtering matching that applied to full-length reads could not be performed. To assign V/J genes and CDR3, sequences were annotated against IMGT germline references using PyIR, a Python wrapper for IgBLAST v1.9. Reads with weak V/J assignments (E-value above 1e-6), missing CDR3, stop codons, out-of-frame junctions, or ambiguous translated residues were removed. V3J clonotypes were defined as sequences sharing the same inferred V gene, J gene, and CDR3 amino acid sequence. The percentage overlap between two repertoires was calculated by dividing the number of shared unique clonotypes by the size of the smaller repertoire. RTK rarefaction, the Chao1 estimator, and Recon v2.1 estimates of unobserved clonotypes were used to assess repertoire richness. For all TCRbeta clonotypes obtained by the gDNA method from a few donors, generation probabilities were computed with OLGA. TCRdb took this table from immuneACCESS and kept in-frame rearrangements with V and J called. Such tables lack part of the clones; where checked against another copy, unresolved V genes explain under half of the gap, and the rest is unexplained. That table supplies the V and J calls and clone size; D and trimming were determined from the DNA. This sample gives some 2.4 million clones in total; 80% to 95% of them show up just once. The ten largest make up about 0.39% of the sample.

There are 15 amino acids in the CDR3, from cysteine to phenylalanine inclusive. Only the CDR3 DNA stays, 45 bases, in frame from base 1. CDR1 SGDLS and CDR2 YYNGEE are derived from the germline V gene. Trimming at the junction amounts to 3 bases on V and 4 bases on J, and the germline ends lie 16 bases apart. This receptor chain uses TRBV9 and TRBJ1-2, with TRBD1 as a weak D call on 6 bases. Input material: naive CD4+ T cells from PBMCs. According to the study, the label for this sample's cell subset or site signals: CD45RA+ positively selected. The TCR comes from a man between 18 and 29 years old in good health. Some clones in this sample may be carry-over from other donors' samples. The DNA sequence follows: TGTGCCAGCAGCGGGCCCCAAGGGGGGGCCTATGGCTACACCTTC. It translates as CASSGPQGGAYGYTF.